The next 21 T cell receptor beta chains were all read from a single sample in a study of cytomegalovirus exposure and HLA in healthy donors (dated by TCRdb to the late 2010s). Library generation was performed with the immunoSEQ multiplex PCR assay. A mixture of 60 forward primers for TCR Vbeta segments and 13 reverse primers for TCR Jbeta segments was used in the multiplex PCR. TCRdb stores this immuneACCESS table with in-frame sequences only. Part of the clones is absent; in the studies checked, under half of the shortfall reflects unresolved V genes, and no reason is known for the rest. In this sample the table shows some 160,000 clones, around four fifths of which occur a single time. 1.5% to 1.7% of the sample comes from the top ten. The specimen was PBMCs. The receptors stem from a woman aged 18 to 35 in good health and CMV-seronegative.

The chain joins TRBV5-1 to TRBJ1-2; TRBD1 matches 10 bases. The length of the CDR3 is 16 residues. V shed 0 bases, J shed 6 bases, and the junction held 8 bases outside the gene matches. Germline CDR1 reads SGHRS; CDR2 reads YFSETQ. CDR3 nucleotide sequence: TGCGCCAGCAGCTTGGTATTGACAGGGGGCGCGGATGGCTACACCTTC. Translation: CASSLVLTGGADGYTF.

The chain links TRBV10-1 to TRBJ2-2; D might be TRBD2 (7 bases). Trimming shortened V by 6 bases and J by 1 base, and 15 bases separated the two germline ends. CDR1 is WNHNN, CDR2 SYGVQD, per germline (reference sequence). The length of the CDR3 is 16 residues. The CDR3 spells CASRGGTLRNTGELFF. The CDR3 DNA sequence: TGCGCCAGCAGGGGAGGGACACTAAGGAACACCGGGGAGCTGTTTTTT.

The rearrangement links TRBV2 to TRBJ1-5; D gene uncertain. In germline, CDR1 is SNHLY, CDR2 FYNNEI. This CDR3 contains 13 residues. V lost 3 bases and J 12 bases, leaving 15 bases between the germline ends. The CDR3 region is CASSDLMSFRQHF. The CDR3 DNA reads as TGTGCCAGCAGTGATCTTATGTCCTTCCGCCAGCATTTT.

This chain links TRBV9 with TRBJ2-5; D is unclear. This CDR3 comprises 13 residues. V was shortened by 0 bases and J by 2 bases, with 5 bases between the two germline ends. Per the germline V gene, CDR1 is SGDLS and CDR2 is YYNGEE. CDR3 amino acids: CASSVGRQETQYF. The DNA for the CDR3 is TGTGCCAGCAGCGTAGGCAGACAAGAGACCCAGTACTTC.

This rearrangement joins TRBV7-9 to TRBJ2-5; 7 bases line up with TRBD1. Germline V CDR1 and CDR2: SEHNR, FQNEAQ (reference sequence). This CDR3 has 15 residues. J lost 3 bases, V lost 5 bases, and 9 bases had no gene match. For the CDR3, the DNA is TGTGCCAGCAGCCAAAGACAGGGATACAAAGAGACCCAGTACTTC. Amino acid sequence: CASSQRQGYKETQYF.

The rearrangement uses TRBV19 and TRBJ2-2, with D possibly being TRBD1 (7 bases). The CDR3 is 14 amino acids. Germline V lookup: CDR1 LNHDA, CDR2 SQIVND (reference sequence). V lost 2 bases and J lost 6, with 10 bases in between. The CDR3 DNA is TGTGCCAGTAGTATACAGGGGGGTCCCGGGGAGCTGTTTTTT. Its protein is CASSIQGGPGELFF.

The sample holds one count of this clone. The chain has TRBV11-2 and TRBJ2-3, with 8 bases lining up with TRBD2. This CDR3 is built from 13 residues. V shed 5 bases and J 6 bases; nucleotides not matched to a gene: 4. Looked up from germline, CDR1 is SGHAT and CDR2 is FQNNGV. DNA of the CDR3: TGTGCCAGCAGCCCAAGCGGGGGTGATACGCAGTATTTT. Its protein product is CASSPSGGDTQYF.

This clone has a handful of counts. This CDR3 is CSVAVSSNTEAFF. The CDR3 nucleotides are TGCAGCGTTGCAGTCAGTTCGAACACTGAAGCTTTCTTT. V is TRBV29-1 and J is TRBJ1-1, with unresolved D. V lost 4 bases to trimming and J lost 1 base, with 10 bases between them. The CDR3 covers 13 residues. Germline loops: CDR1 SQVTM, CDR2 ANQGSEA.

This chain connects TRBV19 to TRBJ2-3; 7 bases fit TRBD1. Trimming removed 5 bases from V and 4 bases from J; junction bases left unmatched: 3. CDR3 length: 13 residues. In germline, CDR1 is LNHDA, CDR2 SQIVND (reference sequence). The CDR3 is CASSRQGADTQYF. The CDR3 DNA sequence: TGTGCCAGTAGTCGTCAGGGGGCAGATACGCAGTATTTT.

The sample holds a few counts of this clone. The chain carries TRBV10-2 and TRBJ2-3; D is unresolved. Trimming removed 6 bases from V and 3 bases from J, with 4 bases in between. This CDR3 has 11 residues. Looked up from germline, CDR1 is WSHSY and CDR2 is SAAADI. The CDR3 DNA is TGCGCCAGCAGCGTTACAGATACGCAGTATTTT. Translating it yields CASSVTDTQYF.

The CDR3 sequence: CASSQRDRGQRFEAFF. The CDR3 DNA reads as TGTGCCAGCAGCCAGCGAGACAGGGGACAACGCTTTGAAGCTTTCTTT. The rearrangement joins TRBV4-2 to TRBJ1-1; 8 bases are a match to TRBD1. CDR1 LGHNA and CDR2 YNFKEQ come from the germline V gene. Trimming took 3 bases from V and 7 from J; bases not matched to a gene: 13. The CDR3 has 16 residues.

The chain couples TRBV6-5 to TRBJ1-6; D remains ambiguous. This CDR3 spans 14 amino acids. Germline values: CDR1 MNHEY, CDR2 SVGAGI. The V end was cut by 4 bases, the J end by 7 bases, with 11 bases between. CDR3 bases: TGTGCCAGCAGTTTCGGATCGGGAAATTCACCCCTCCACTTT. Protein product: CASSFGSGNSPLHF.

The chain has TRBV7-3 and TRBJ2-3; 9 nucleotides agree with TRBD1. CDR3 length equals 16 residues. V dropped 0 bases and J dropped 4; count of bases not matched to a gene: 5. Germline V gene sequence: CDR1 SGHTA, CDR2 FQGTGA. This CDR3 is CASSLTGTGYPDTQYF. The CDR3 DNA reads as TGTGCCAGCAGCTTAACCGGGACAGGGTACCCAGATACGCAGTATTTT.

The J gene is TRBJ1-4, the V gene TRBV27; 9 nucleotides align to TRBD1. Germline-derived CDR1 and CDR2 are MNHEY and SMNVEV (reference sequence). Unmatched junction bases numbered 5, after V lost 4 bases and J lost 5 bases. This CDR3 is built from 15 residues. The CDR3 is CASSSHGTGNEKLFF. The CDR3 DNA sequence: TGTGCCAGCAGTTCCCACGGGACAGGGAATGAAAAACTGTTTTTT.

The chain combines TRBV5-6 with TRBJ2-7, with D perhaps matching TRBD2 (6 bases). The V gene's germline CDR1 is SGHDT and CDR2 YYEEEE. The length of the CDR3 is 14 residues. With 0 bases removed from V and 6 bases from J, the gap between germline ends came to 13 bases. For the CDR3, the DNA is TGTGCCAGCAGCTTGGGCCGGGGGTTTAGCGAGCAGTACTTC. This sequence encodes CASSLGRGFSEQYF.

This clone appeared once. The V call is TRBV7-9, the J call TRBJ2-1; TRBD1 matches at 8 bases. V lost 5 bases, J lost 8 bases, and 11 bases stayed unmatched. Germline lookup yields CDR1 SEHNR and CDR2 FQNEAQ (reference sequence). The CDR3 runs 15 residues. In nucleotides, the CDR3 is TGTGCCAGCAGCCAACTCCCCCAGGGGGCTCATGAGCAGTTCTTC. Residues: CASSQLPQGAHEQFF.

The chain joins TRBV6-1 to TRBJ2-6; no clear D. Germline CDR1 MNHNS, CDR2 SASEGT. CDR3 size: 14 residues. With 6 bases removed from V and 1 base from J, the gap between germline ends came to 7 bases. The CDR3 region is CASRSSSGANVLTF. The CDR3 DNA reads TGTGCCAGCAGATCATCATCTGGGGCCAACGTCCTGACTTTC.

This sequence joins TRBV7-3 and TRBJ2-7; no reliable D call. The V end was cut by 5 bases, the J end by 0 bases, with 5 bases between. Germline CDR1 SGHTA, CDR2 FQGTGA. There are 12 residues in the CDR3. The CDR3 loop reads CASSRSSYEQYF. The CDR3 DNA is TGTGCCAGCAGCCGTAGCTCCTACGAGCAGTACTTC.

CDR3: CASSLVGTGGGEQYF. Written as DNA, the CDR3 is TGTGCCAGCAGCTTAGTCGGGACAGGGGGTGGTGAGCAGTACTTC. The genes are TRBV7-9 and TRBJ2-7; 11 nucleotides align to TRBD1. With V trimmed by 1 base and J by 7 bases, 6 bases remained unmatched. CDR1 is SEHNR and CDR2 is FQNEAQ in the germline V gene (reference sequence). There are 15 residues in the CDR3.

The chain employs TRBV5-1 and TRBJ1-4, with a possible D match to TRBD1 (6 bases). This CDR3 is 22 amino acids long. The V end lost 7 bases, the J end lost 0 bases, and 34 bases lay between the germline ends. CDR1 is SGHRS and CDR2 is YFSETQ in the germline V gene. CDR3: CASLRQLDRSLSQSSTNEKLFF. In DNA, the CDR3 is TGCGCCAGCCTCCGTCAGTTAGACAGGTCACTATCACAATCTTCAACTAATGAAAAACTGTTTTTT.

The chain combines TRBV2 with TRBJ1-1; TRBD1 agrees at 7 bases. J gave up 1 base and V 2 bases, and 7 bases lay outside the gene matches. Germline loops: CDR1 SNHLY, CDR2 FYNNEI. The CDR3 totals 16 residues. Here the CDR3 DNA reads TGTGCCAGCAGTGAACCAGGGGGTCTGGGGAACACTGAAGCTTTCTTT. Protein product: CASSEPGGLGNTEAFF.